This TCR beta chain was sequenced for a study of breast tumors, draining lymph nodes, adjacent tissues. The study's findings and limits: Data fit most tumor T cells coming from lymph node, expanding in tumor. Data only fit, rather than demonstrated, lymph node origin of most tumor T cells.

The lymph nodes were axillary draining lymph nodes from breast cancer patients. This clonotype occurred many times. Its cognate antigen is unknown. Via MiXCR, TCRdb re-called the multiplex PCR reads, giving one row per CDR3 protein. In the table there are around 130,000 distinct CDR3 sequences, about 20% of which are singletons. The sequenced sample was axillary lymph node tissue. The receptor was derived from a female donor with breast cancer. Some clones in this sample may be carry-over from other donors' samples.

DNA of the CDR3: TGTGCCATCAGTGGACTAGCGGGAGAAGTAGAGACCCAGTACTTC. Translated: CAISGLAGEVETQYF. This chain connects TRBV10-3 to TRBJ2-5, with TRBD2 identical over 12 bases. The CDR3 sequence is 15 residues long. Looked up from germline, CDR1 is ENHRY and CDR2 is SYGVKD. V was clipped by 4 bases and J by 4 bases; unmatched bases: 4.